This TCR beta chain was observed in a study of shared clonotypes between healthy human individuals. The CDR3 is 17 residues long. V shed 1 base, J shed 0 bases, and the junction held 4 bases outside the gene matches. The germline gives CDR1 MGHDK, CDR2 SYGVNS. Sequencing used immunoSEQ multiplex PCR; TCRdb keeps in-frame clones, though not all of them. The repertoire holds roughly 1,600,000 clones, with 98% to 99% as singletons. The material sequenced was naive CD4+ T cells sorted from blood. This sample's subset: CD45RA+ positively selected. The TCR sequence derives from a man aged 25 to 40 in good health. The chain has TRBV25-1 and TRBJ2-3; 10 bases are a match to TRBD1. Here the CDR3 reads CASSELGQGLSTDTQYF. The DNA for the CDR3 is TGTGCCAGCAGTGAATTGGGACAGGGGTTGAGCACAGATACGCAGTATTTT.